The rows below give T cell receptor beta chains drawn from one sample of a study of T cell repertoires in cytomegalovirus infection. Using its own MiXCR run on the reads, TCRdb lists one record per CDR3 protein. The top ten clones hold under 15% of a sample with more than 400,000 distinct CDR3 sequences, around a quarter of them seen once. Sequenced material: PBMCs. Receptor source: a human donor in good health (CMV status not recorded). Some clones in this sample may be carry-over from other donors' samples. Both conserved end residues are part of each CDR3. Fields, in order: clone size, V gene, D gene, J gene, CDR3 DNA, CDR3 protein. A D gene is named only where the DNA matches it firmly. Some rows mark clone size as missing; the rest say once, few, many or name a class of expanded clone.

-,TRBV11-2,TRBD2,TRBJ2-1,TGTGCCAGCAGCCCCGGGACTAGCGGGATGTACAATGAGCAGTTCTTC,CASSPGTSGMYNEQFF
few,TRBV27,-,TRBJ1-1,TGTGCCAGCAGTTCCTGGGCCATGAACACTGAAGCTTTCTTT,CASSSWAMNTEAFF
once,TRBV20-1,TRBD1,TRBJ2-5,TGCAGTGTGAGGGGGCCGCAAGAGACCCAGTACTTC,CSVRGPQETQYF
many,TRBV7-2,-,TRBJ2-3,TGTGCCATCGGAGAGGGGGGCACAGATACGCAGTATTTT,CAIGEGGTDTQYF
many,TRBV7-2,TRBD2,TRBJ2-3,TGTGCCAGCAGCCCTACTCCGGGACTAGCGGTTTATGAACGCACAGATACGCAGTATTTT,CASSPTPGLAVYERTDTQYF
few,TRBV7-8,-,TRBJ2-1,TGTGCCAGCAGCTTTAGTCGGGATGAGCAGTTCTTC,CASSFSRDEQFF
few,TRBV7-9,-,TRBJ1-4,TGTGCCAGCAGCCATTCTATGGGGGATGAAAAACTGTTTTTT,CASSHSMGDEKLFF
few,TRBV6-2/TRBV6-3,TRBD2,TRBJ2-1,TGTGCCAGCAACGGACTAGCGGGAGGTGAGCAGTTCTTC,CASNGLAGGEQFF
few,TRBV18,TRBD1,TRBJ1-5,TGTGCCAGCTCACCGTCTCTCCCGGGACAGGGGACGCCCCAGCATTTT,CASSPSLPGQGTPQHF
many,TRBV4-3,-,TRBJ1-6,TGCGCCAGCAGCCATGGAAATTCACCCCTCCACTTT,CASSHGNSPLHF
few,TRBV2,-,TRBJ2-1,TGTGCCAGCAGTGGGACCAAGAGCCCCTACAATGAGCAGTTCTTC,CASSGTKSPYNEQFF
many,TRBV7-2,-,TRBJ1-4,TGTGCCAGCAGCGCGGGACCTCCCAATGAAAAACTGTTTTTT,CASSAGPPNEKLFF
-,TRBV6-2/TRBV6-3,TRBD1,TRBJ2-5,TGTGCCAGCACCAGCCGACAGGGTCAAGAGACCCAGTACTTC,CASTSRQGQETQYF
-,TRBV12-3/TRBV12-4,-,TRBJ2-6,TGTGCCAGCAGTTCAACAGCCTCTGGGGCCAACGTCCTGACTTTC,CASSSTASGANVLTF
-,TRBV10-3,-,TRBJ1-3,TGTGCCATTCAAGACAGGAATTCTGGAAACACCATATATTTT,CAIQDRNSGNTIYF
few,TRBV7-2,-,TRBJ2-2,TGTGCCAGCAGCTTCTCCTGGGGGTCTGGCGGGGAGCTGTTTTTT,CASSFSWGSGGELFF
-,TRBV5-6,TRBD2,TRBJ2-6,TGTACCAGCAGCTTGACTAGCATCTCTGGGGCCAACGTCCTGACTTTC,CTSSLTSISGANVLTF
-,TRBV19,-,TRBJ1-2,TGTGCCACCAACCGGGACCTCGATGGCTACACCTTC,CATNRDLDGYTF
-,TRBV30,-,TRBJ2-1,TGTGCCTCCACTCCCGGACTCTACAATGAGCAGTTCTTC,CASTPGLYNEQFF
-,TRBV12-3/TRBV12-4,TRBD1,TRBJ2-2,TGTGCCAGCAGACCGGGGACAGGGGGCATCGGGGAGCTGTTTTTT,CASRPGTGGIGELFF